This T cell receptor beta chain was captured in a study of early T cells in non-severe SARS-CoV-2 infection. Study details: Sequencing of unsorted whole blood was done on bulk RNA, leaving chains unpaired.

Each single cDNA molecule received a unique molecular identifier. A single record per CDR3 protein comes from TCRdb applying MiXCR to the 5' RACE reads. The data show roughly 45,000 distinct CDR3 sequences, 11% seen once. CDR1 SQVTM and CDR2 ANQGSEA come from the germline V gene. The CDR3 runs 12 residues. The V gene end was trimmed by 4 bases and the J gene end by 4 bases; junction bases not matched to a gene: 1. This clonotype was detected a few times. This TCR was sampled from an adult who was a healthcare worker with PCR-confirmed SARS-CoV-2 infection or an uninfected control (not recorded which). The source material was whole blood. The chain joins TRBV29-1 to TRBJ1-5; TRBD1 agrees at 7 bases. CDR3 sequence reads: CSVGQGNQPQHF. The CDR3 DNA follows: TGCAGCGTTGGACAGGGAAATCAGCCCCAGCATTTT.